The 20 T cell receptor beta chains reported below all come from one sample, sequenced in a study of cytomegalovirus exposure and HLA in healthy donors. This PCR relied on a set of 60 Vbeta primers and 13 Jbeta primers. Sequencing was performed with immunoSEQ multiplex PCR; in TCRdb, only in-frame clones are kept and a portion is missing. The sample shows 100,000 to 150,000 clones, approximately 74% of them seen only once. Sample: PBMCs. These TCRs come from a male donor in good health and CMV-seronegative.

The chain links TRBV18 to TRBJ2-5, with no clear D. Trimming left V 4 bases short and J 2 bases short, with 8 bases between. Germline V gene data show CDR1 as KGHSH and CDR2 as LQKENI. CDR3 size: 13 residues. The CDR3 DNA is TGTGCCAGCTCACGTGAGTTACAAGAGACCCAGTACTTC. Protein: CASSRELQETQYF.

This clone has more than one count but fewer than ten. The V and J genes are TRBV7-3 and TRBJ1-1, with 8 positions matching TRBD1. V shed 5 bases, J shed 8 bases, and the junction held 4 bases outside the gene matches. Per germline, CDR1 SGHTA and CDR2 FQGTGA. This CDR3 has 12 residues. CDR3 bases: TGTGCCAGCAGCCCCGGACAGGGCGAAGCTTTCTTT. This translates into CASSPGQGEAFF. The full variable domain, with the rest looked up from reference TRBV7-3 and TRBJ1-1, is GAGVSQTPSNKVTEKGKYVELRCDPISGHTALYWYRQSLGQGPEFLIYFQGTGAADDSGLPNDRFFAVRPEGSVSTLKIQRTERGDSAVYLCASSPGQGEAFFGQGTRLTVV.

The V call is TRBV29-1, the J call TRBJ2-3; maybe TRBD2 (5 bases). The CDR3 covers 13 residues. The germline V gene has CDR1 SQVTM and CDR2 ANQGSEA. Trimming cost V 4 bases and J 4 bases, with 12 bases left between them. The CDR3: CSVAGLVADTQYF. DNA for the CDR3: TGCAGCGTTGCGGGGTTAGTTGCAGATACGCAGTATTTT.

The chain combines TRBV7-3 with TRBJ2-2; possibly TRBD2 for D (5 bases). V was cut by 0 bases and J by 4 bases, with 24 bases left in between. This CDR3 is 20 amino acids long. Germline V lookup: CDR1 SGHTA, CDR2 FQGTGA. The CDR3 spells CASSLTSGWAGARATGELFF. CDR3 sequence (DNA): TGTGCCAGCAGCTTAACCTCCGGCTGGGCGGGCGCGCGGGCCACCGGGGAGCTGTTTTTT.

This chain uses TRBV15 with TRBJ1-1, with a weak D call TRBD1 (6 bases). The CDR3 runs to 14 residues. Trimming left V 1 base short and J 4 bases short, with 10 bases between. Germline-derived CDR1 and CDR2 are LNHNV and YYDKDF (reference sequence). CDR3 in DNA: TGTGCCACCAGCAGAGGGGGGCGTTTCACTGAAGCTTTCTTT. This encodes CATSRGGRFTEAFF.

The CDR3 loop reads CASSEAGTESSYEQYF. CDR3 coding DNA: TGTGCCAGCAGTGAAGCCGGGACTGAGAGCTCCTACGAGCAGTACTTC. The chain couples TRBV6-1 to TRBJ2-7, with a tentative D call TRBD2 (6 bases). Germline CDR1 reads MNHNS; CDR2 reads SASEGT. The CDR3 extends over 16 amino acids. The V end was cut by 0 bases, the J end by 0 bases, with 12 bases between.

CDR3 nucleotides: TGTGCCAGCAAACCGGGACAGGGGGCCTACGAGCAGTACTTC. Its translation is CASKPGQGAYEQYF. The gene calls are TRBV27 and TRBJ2-7; 11 bases are shared with TRBD1. CDR1 is MNHEY and CDR2 is SMNVEV in the germline V gene (reference sequence). The CDR3 runs 14 residues. V lost 7 bases and J lost 2; bases outside the gene matches: 4.

The chain combines TRBV28 with TRBJ2-7; D perhaps matches TRBD2 (5 bases). The CDR3 is 15 residues long. Trimming cost V 4 bases and J 2 bases, with 15 bases left between them. Germline V gene lookup returns CDR1 MDHEN and CDR2 SYDVKM. As DNA, the CDR3 is TGTGCCAGCAGTTCCCGGACTTCTACCACCTACGAGCAGTACTTC. Protein product: CASSSRTSTTYEQYF.

The V gene is TRBV19, the J gene TRBJ2-1, with D perhaps matching TRBD2 (6 bases). Germline CDR1 is LNHDA and CDR2 is SQIVND (reference sequence). Between the trimmed V and J ends, which lost 6 bases and 10 bases, there was a span of 13 bases. This CDR3 is built from 12 residues. CDR3 DNA sequence: TGTGCCAGTAGCCTCATCGGAGGGGAGCAGTTCTTC. It yields the protein CASSLIGGEQFF.

V is TRBV28 and J is TRBJ1-2; unclear D gene. The germline V gene encodes CDR1 MDHEN and CDR2 SYDVKM. V was cut by 6 bases and J by 8 bases, with 16 bases left in between. The CDR3 loop spans 13 amino acids. The CDR3 region has the DNA TGTGCCAGCAGCCTCGTGGGAGGAACAGGCTACACCTTC. This gives the protein CASSLVGGTGYTF.

The chain employs TRBV15 and TRBJ2-3; 12 bases are shared with TRBD2. The CDR3 runs to 16 residues. Trimming removed 5 bases from V and 2 bases from J; junction bases left unmatched: 5. The germline CDR1 and CDR2 sequences are LNHNV and YYDKDF (reference sequence). CDR3 amino acids: CATSRRTSGNTDTQYF. As DNA, the CDR3 is TGTGCCACCAGCCGAAGGACTAGCGGGAACACAGATACGCAGTATTTT.

This clone was seen only once. The rearrangement uses TRBV7-8 and TRBJ1-6; the D is unclear. The germline V and J ends were trimmed by 0 bases and 0 bases, with 3 bases remaining between them. Germline V gives CDR1 SGHVS, CDR2 FQNEAQ. The CDR3 consists of 15 residues. CDR3 coding DNA: TGTGCCAGCAGCTTAGCTAGCTCCTATAATTCACCCCTCCACTTT. It codes for CASSLASSYNSPLHF.

A single count supports this clone. The V gene is TRBV30, the J gene TRBJ2-7; 9 bases match TRBD1. Per germline, CDR1 GTSNPN and CDR2 SVGIG (reference sequence). J gave up 4 bases and V 0 bases, and 7 bases lay outside the gene matches. The CDR3 loop spans 15 amino acids. The CDR3 region has the DNA TGTGCCTGGAGTGTACAGGGGACAGGGCTGTACGAGCAGTACTTC. This sequence encodes CAWSVQGTGLYEQYF.

The genes are TRBV7-2 and TRBJ1-5, with 7 bases matching TRBD1. There are 14 residues in the CDR3. Germline V lookup: CDR1 SGHTA, CDR2 FQGNSA. V trimming: 3 bases; J trimming: 4 bases; junction bases outside the gene matches: 3. The CDR3 here is CASSFGTVNQPQHF. In DNA form, the CDR3 reads TGTGCCAGCAGCTTCGGGACAGTGAATCAGCCCCAGCATTTT.

The chain recombines TRBV5-4 with TRBJ2-7, with a tentative D call TRBD2 (7 bases). Trimming left V 4 bases short and J 3 bases short, with 17 bases between. The V gene's germline CDR1 is SGHNT and CDR2 YYREEE (reference sequence). The CDR3 has 15 amino acids. CDR3 nucleotides: TGTGCCAGCAGCGATACCAGGGAGGGGGGCTACGAGCAGTACTTC. Translation: CASSDTREGGYEQYF.

The rearrangement uses TRBV19 and TRBJ1-2; perhaps TRBD1 as D (6 bases). Trimming cost V 4 bases and J 6 bases, with 12 bases left between them. The CDR3 covers 13 residues. Germline V lookup: CDR1 LNHDA, CDR2 SQIVND (reference sequence). DNA of the CDR3: TGTGCCAGTAGTAGCACAGGGTTCCATGGCTACACCTTC. This sequence encodes CASSSTGFHGYTF.

Only a few counts were recorded for this clone. The chain uses TRBV2 and TRBJ1-2; perhaps TRBD1 as D (6 bases). Per the germline V gene, CDR1 is SNHLY and CDR2 is FYNNEI. Trimming took 2 bases from V and 0 from J, leaving 10 bases between them. This CDR3 region has 15 residues. The CDR3 DNA reads as TGTGCCAGCAGTGAATTCGGGACAACTAACTATGGCTACACCTTC. It specifies CASSEFGTTNYGYTF.

V is TRBV9 and J is TRBJ2-7, with 8 bases lining up with TRBD1. The CDR3 contains 15 residues. Trimming cost V 0 bases and J 1 base; bases outside gene matches: 3. Germline V gives CDR1 SGDLS, CDR2 YYNGEE. CDR3 sequence reads: CASSVGTGLSYEQYF. CDR3 in DNA: TGTGCCAGCAGCGTAGGGACAGGGTTGTCCTACGAGCAGTACTTC.

This chain uses TRBV5-1 with TRBJ1-1; D remains unclear. The CDR3 runs to 11 residues. Germline V gives CDR1 SGHRS, CDR2 YFSETQ. The germline V and J ends were trimmed by 4 bases and 10 bases, with 11 bases remaining between them. In DNA form, the CDR3 reads TGCGCCAGCAGCGACCCAACGGGAGCTTTCTTT. Protein sequence: CASSDPTGAFF.

V usage is TRBV30 and J usage is TRBJ1-5, with 9 bases that match TRBD1. The CDR3 spans 13 residues. Germline values: CDR1 GTSNPN, CDR2 SVGIG (reference sequence). V lost 2 bases, J lost 6 bases, and 2 bases stayed unmatched. The DNA of the CDR3 is TGTGCCTGGAGTCGACAGGGGGGTCAGCCCCAGCATTTT. This translates into CAWSRQGGQPQHF.